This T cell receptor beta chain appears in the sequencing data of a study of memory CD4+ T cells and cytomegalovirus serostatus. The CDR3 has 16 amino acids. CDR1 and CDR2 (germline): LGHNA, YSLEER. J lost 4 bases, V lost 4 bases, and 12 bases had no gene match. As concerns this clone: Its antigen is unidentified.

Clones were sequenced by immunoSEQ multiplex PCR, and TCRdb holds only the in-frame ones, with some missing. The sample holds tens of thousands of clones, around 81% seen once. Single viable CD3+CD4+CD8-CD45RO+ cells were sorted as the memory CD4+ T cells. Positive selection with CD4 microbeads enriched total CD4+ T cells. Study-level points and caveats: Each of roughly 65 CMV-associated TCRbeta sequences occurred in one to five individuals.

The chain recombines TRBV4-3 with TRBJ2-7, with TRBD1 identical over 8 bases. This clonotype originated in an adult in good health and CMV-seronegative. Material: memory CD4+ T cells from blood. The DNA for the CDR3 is TGCGCCAGCAGCCCCGACGTCTGGACAGGGATTTACGAGCAGTACTTC. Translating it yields CASSPDVWTGIYEQYF.